Listed here is a single T cell receptor beta chain. Its antigen is not known. CDR1 and CDR2 from the germline V gene are SGHNT and YYREEE (reference sequence). The CDR3 extends over 16 amino acids. V lost 5 bases to trimming and J lost 0 bases, with 17 bases between them. The data were obtained in a study of cytomegalovirus exposure and HLA in healthy donors. Study observations and caveats: Most TCRs appeared rarely, but some public TCRs recurred in many donors.

Data came from immunoSEQ multiplex PCR; TCRdb stores just in-frame clones and leaves some out. The sample shows fewer than 300,000 clones, 70% to 90% of them seen only once. The receptor comes from a woman between 18 and 30 years old in good health and CMV-seronegative. The sample taken for sequencing was PBMCs. The chain combines TRBV5-4 with TRBJ1-1; tentatively, D is TRBD1 (6 bases). The CDR3 protein is CASSGDRRNMNTEAFF. In DNA form, the CDR3 reads TGTGCCAGCAGTGGTGACAGGCGAAACATGAACACTGAAGCTTTCTTT.